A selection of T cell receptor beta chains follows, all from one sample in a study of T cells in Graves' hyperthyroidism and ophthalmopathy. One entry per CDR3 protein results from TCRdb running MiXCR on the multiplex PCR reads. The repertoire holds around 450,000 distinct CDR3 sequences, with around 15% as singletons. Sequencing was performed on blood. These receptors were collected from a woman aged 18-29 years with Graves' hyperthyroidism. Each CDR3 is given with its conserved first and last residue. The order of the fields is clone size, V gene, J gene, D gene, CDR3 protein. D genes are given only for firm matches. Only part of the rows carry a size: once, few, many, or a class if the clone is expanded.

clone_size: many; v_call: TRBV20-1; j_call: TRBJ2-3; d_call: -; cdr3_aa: CSAQRQTSDTQYF
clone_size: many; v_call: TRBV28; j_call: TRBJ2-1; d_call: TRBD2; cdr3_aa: CASSRMTSGRINEQFF
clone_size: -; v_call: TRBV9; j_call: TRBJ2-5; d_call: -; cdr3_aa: CASSVTSAQETQYF
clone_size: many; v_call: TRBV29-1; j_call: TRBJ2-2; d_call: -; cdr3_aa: CSVDTWGTGELFF
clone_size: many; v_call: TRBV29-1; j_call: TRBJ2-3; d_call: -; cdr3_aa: CSVEGLYRPDTQYF
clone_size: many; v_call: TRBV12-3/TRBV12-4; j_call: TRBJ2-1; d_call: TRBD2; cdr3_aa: CASSFTGGGEQFF
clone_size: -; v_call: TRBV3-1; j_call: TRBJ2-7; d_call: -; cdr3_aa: CASSQDVSPPYEQYF
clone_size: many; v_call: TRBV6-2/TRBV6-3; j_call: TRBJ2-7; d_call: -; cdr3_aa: CASRSPGYEQYF
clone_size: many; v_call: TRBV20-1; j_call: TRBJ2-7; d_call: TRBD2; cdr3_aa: CSASTRLAETYEQYF
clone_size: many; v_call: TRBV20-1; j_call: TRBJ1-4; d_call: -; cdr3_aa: CSATGDLNEKLFF
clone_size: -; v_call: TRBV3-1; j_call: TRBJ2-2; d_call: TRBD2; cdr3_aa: CASSQRAGLAGSGELFF
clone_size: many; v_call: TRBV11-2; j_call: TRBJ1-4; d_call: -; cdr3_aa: CASSLQSATNEKLFF
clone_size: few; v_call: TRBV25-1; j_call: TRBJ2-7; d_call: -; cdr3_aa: CASSDLSHGSYEQYF
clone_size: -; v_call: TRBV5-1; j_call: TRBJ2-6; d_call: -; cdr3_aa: CASSPGPSGANVLTF
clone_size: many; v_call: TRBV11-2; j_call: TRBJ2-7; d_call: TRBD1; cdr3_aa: CASRDRDRGSYEQYF
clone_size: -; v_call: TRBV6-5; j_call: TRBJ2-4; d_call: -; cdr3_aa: CASRSGSENIQYF
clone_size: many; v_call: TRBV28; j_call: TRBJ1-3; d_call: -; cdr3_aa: CASSSPQEEVNTIYF
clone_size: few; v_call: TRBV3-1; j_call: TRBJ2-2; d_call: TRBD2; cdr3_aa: CASSPSGLAGAAGELFF
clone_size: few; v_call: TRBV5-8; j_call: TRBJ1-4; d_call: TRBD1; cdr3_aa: CASSLTGQAFNEKLFF
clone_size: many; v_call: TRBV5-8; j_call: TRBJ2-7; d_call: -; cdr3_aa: CASSLAGPYEQYF
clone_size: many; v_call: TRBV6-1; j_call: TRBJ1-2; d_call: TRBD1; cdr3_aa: CASSGVGTGADYGYTF
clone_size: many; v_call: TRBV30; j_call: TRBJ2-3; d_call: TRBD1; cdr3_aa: CAWSDRGGTQYF
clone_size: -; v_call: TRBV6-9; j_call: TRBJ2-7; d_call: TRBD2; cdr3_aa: CASSYDGGTSGTYEQYF
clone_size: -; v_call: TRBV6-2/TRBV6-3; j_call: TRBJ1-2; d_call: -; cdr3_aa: CASSYSTGGDYGYTF
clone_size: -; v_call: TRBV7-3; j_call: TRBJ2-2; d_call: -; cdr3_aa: CASSGTPTGELFF
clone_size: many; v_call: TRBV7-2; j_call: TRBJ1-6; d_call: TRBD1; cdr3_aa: CASSDTGADDSPLHF
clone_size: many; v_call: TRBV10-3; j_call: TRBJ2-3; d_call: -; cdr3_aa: CAIKAASTDTQYF
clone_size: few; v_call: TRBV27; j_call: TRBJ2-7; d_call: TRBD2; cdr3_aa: CASSLLAGNAYEQYF
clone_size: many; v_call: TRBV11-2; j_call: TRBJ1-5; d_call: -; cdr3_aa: CASSRGSNQPQHF
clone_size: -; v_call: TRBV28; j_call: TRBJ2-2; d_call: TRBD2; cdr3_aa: CASSRPGLDTGELFF
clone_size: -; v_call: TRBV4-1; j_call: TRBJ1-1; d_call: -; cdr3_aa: CASSQRGMNTEAFF
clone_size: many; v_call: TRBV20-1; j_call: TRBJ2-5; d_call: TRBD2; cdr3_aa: CSARSGLAGEMETQYF
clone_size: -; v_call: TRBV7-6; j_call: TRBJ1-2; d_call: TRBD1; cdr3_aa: CASSPGTGVTHGYTF
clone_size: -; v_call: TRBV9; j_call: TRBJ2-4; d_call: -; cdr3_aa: CASSVSGGSGNIQYF
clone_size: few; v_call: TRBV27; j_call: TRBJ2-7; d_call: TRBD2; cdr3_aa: CASSLRGLVSYEQYF
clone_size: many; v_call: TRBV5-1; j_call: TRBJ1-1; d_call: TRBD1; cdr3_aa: CASSIRQGLNTEAFF
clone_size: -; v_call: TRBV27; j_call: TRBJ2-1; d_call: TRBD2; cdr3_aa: CASSLLGGRFSEQFF
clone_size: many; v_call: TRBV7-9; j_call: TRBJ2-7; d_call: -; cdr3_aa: CATTPGNTYEQYF
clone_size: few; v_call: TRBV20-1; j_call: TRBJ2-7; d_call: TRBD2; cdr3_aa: CSANPGRASYEQYF
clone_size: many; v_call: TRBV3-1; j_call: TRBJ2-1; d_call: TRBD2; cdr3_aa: CASSHIAGSSYNEQFF
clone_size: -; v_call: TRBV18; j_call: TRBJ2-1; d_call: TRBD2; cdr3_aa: CASSPYGTSADNEQFF
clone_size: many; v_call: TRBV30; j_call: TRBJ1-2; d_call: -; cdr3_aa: CALSVLYGYTF
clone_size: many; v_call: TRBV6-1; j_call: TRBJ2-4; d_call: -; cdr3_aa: CASSMTSAAKNIQYF
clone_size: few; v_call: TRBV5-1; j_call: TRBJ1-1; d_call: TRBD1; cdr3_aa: CASRSGGGMNTEAFF
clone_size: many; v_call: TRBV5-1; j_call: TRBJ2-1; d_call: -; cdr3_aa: CASSPDGGSYNEQFF
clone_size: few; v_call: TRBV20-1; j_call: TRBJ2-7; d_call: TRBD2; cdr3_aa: CSASPSRGLAGSEQYF
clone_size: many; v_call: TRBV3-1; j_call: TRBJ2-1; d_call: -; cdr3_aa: CASSQDLTQRSYNEQFF
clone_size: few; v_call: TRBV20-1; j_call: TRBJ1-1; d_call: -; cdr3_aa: CSACKGRDCRGTEAFF